A selection of T cell receptor beta chains follows, all from one sample in a study of T-cell reconstitution after alpha-beta-depleted transplantation in children. TCRdb re-called the PCR reads with MiXCR, one entry per CDR3 protein. The table lists fewer than 1 million distinct CDR3 sequences, 15% to 20% of them singletons. The material sequenced was PBMCs, mostly from graft donor cells, taken 360 days after TCRalphabeta/CD19-depleted stem cell transplant. The receptor set was obtained from a male patient aged 5 to 17 who had a stem cell transplant for acute lymphoblastic leukemia, so the T cells may come from the graft donor. CDR3s include the opening cysteine and the closing phenylalanine or tryptophan. The D gene is left open where the match is weak. Not all rows give a size; the values are once, few, many and, for expanded clones, a class.

TRBV4-1	TRBJ2-4	-	-	16	CASSQDGGLGLGIQYF	TGCGCCAGCAGCCAAGATGGGGGACTTGGGTTGGGCATTCAGTACTTC
TRBV24-1	TRBJ2-3	-	few	17	CATSDLGSRGGTDTQYF	TGTGCCACCAGTGATTTGGGATCCAGGGGAGGCACAGATACGCAGTATTTT
TRBV18	TRBJ1-4	TRBD1	-	15	CASSPPPGQGEKLFF	TGTGCCAGCTCACCACCCCCGGGACAGGGAGAAAAACTGTTTTTT
TRBV19	TRBJ2-1	-	few	16	CASSISRWSSYNEQFF	TGTGCCAGTAGTATTAGTAGGTGGAGCTCCTACAATGAGCAGTTCTTC
TRBV24-1	TRBJ2-1	TRBD2	-	17	CATSDSGLAGVDNEQFF	TGTGCCACCAGTGATTCCGGACTAGCGGGCGTAGACAATGAGCAGTTCTTC
TRBV7-8	TRBJ2-7	TRBD2	-	17	CASSQNPTSGRSYEQYF	TGTGCCAGCAGCCAAAATCCGACTAGCGGGAGAAGCTACGAGCAGTACTTC
TRBV7-6	TRBJ1-4	-	-	15	CASSPGRGVREKLFF	TGTGCCAGCAGCCCCGGGAGAGGAGTAAGGGAAAAACTGTTTTTT
TRBV7-2	TRBJ2-7	-	few	15	CASSPRGGGKYEQYF	TGTGCCAGCAGCCCTCGAGGAGGGGGCAAGTACGAGCAGTACTTC
TRBV2	TRBJ2-1	TRBD2	-	18	CAISLEGTSGSSYNEQFF	TGTGCCATCAGTTTAGAGGGGACTAGCGGGAGCTCCTACAATGAGCAGTTCTTC
TRBV12-3/TRBV12-4	TRBJ2-3	TRBD2	many	17	CASSFLGTSEGTDTQYF	TGTGCCAGCAGTTTCTTGGGGACTAGCGAAGGCACAGATACGCAGTATTTT
TRBV7-3	TRBJ2-5	TRBD2	few	14	CASSWAGGAETQYF	TGTGCCAGCAGTTGGGCGGGAGGGGCGGAGACCCAGTACTTC
TRBV7-2	TRBJ2-3	-	-	14	CASRGGYRADTQYF	TGTGCCAGCAGGGGCGGTTATAGGGCAGATACGCAGTATTTT
TRBV15	TRBJ2-1	TRBD1	-	17	CATSLRQGASSYNEQFF	TGTGCCACCAGCTTACGTCAGGGGGCGAGCTCCTACAATGAGCAGTTCTTC
TRBV20-1	TRBJ2-3	-	-	14	CSARDITSTDTQYF	TGCAGTGCTAGAGATATAACTAGCACAGATACGCAGTATTTT
TRBV9	TRBJ2-5	-	-	16	CASSGPGHLLEETQYF	TGTGCCAGCAGCGGCCCTGGACACCTTCTGGAAGAGACCCAGTACTTC
TRBV4-1	TRBJ1-1	-	few	14	CASSRGRENTEAFF	TGCGCCAGCAGCCGCGGCCGGGAGAACACTGAAGCTTTCTTT
TRBV20-1	TRBJ2-1	TRBD2	-	14	CSARVLGAGGLQFF	TGCAGTGCTAGAGTTTTAGGAGCGGGAGGTCTTCAGTTCTTC
TRBV4-1	TRBJ2-7	-	-	13	CASAWTVSYEQYF	TGCGCCAGCGCGTGGACAGTCTCCTACGAGCAGTACTTC
TRBV9	TRBJ2-7	TRBD2	-	15	CASSVGERGLYEQYF	TGTGCCAGCAGCGTAGGGGAGCGGGGGCTCTACGAGCAGTACTTC
TRBV20-1	TRBJ1-1	TRBD1	-	13	CSAPDRAGTEAFF	TGCAGTGCACCGGACAGGGCAGGCACTGAAGCTTTCTTT
TRBV7-8	TRBJ1-1	-	-	16	CASSLAGFRGGTEAFF	TGTGCCAGCAGCTTAGCAGGATTTCGGGGAGGGACTGAAGCTTTCTTT
TRBV5-1	TRBJ2-5	-	-	14	CASRTTGVQETQYF	TGCGCCAGCAGGACGACAGGTGTCCAAGAGACCCAGTACTTC
TRBV19	TRBJ2-1	TRBD2	-	23	CASGPGQWYRSASGRGSYNEQFF	TGTGCCAGTGGCCCGGGACAGTGGTATCGGTCGGCTAGCGGGAGAGGCTCCTACAATGAGCAGTTCTTC
TRBV21-1	TRBJ1-1	-	-	11	CASVQATEAFF	TGTGCCAGCGTCCAGGCAACTGAAGCTTTCTTT
TRBV20-1	TRBJ2-1	TRBD1	few	17	CSVRTGVIGLDRNEQFF	TGCAGTGTCAGGACAGGGGTAATTGGACTAGATCGAAATGAGCAGTTCTTC
TRBV7-8	TRBJ2-1	TRBD2	few	16	CASRSILAGAGNEQFF	TGTGCCAGCAGGTCGATTCTAGCGGGAGCGGGTAATGAGCAGTTCTTC
TRBV18	TRBJ2-3	TRBD2	few	15	CASSQTSGKEDTQYF	TGTGCCAGCTCACAGACTAGCGGGAAGGAGGATACGCAGTATTTT